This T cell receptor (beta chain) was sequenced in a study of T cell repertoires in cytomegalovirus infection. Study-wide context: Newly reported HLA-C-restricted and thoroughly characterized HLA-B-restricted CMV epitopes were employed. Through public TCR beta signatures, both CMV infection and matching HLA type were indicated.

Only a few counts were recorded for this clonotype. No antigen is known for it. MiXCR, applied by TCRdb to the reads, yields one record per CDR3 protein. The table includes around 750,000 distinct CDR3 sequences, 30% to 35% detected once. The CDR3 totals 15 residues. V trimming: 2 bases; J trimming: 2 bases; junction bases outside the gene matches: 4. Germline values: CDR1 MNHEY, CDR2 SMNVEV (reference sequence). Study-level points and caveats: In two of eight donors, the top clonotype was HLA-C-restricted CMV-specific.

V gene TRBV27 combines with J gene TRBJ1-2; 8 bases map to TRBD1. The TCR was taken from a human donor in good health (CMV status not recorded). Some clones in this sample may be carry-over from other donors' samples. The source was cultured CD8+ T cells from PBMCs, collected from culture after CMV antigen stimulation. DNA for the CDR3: TGTGCCAGCAGTTTAACAGGGGGGTCCAACTATGGCTACACCTTC. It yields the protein CASSLTGGSNYGYTF.